Listed below are T cell receptor beta chains from one sample, sequenced in a study of CD8 T cells in Susac syndrome. TCRdb ran MiXCR on the immunoSEQ multiplex PCR reads and lists one entry per CDR3 protein. This sample has around 23,000 distinct CDR3 sequences, with around 93% found just once. Sequencing was performed on CD8+ T cells from PBMCs. The receptors derive from a human donor with Susac syndrome. The CDR3 runs from the conserved cysteine through the conserved F or W. A D gene is named only where the DNA matches it firmly. Rows give clone size only sometimes, using once, few, many, or a class for an expanded clone.

v_gene	abundance	len	j_gene	d_gene	CDR3nt	CDR3aa
TRBV7-9	once	17	TRBJ2-5	TRBD2	TGTGCCAGCAGCCCGTGGACTAGCGGGGTGGAGCAAGAGACCCAGTACTTC	CASSPWTSGVEQETQYF
TRBV4-3	-	14	TRBJ2-7	-	TGCGCCAGCAGCCAAGATGGGGGGCTCAACGAGCAGTACTTC	CASSQDGGLNEQYF
TRBV2	-	15	TRBJ1-1	-	TGTGCCAGCCAACTTATTACCGGGGTGAACACTGAAGCTTTCTTT	CASQLITGVNTEAFF
TRBV3-1	-	15	TRBJ1-1	-	TGTGCCAGCAGCTCCCCCGGGTCCCTGAACACTGAAGCTTTCTTT	CASSSPGSLNTEAFF
TRBV5-4	-	18	TRBJ2-3	TRBD2	TGTGCCAGCAGCTTGGGACTAGCGGGGGGGCTGGGCACAGATACGCAGTATTTT	CASSLGLAGGLGTDTQYF
TRBV6-2/TRBV6-3	-	16	TRBJ2-1	-	TGTGCCAGCAGTTACTCGGAGGGTAGCGGATACAATGAGCAGTTCTTC	CASSYSEGSGYNEQFF
TRBV9	once	15	TRBJ1-5	TRBD1	TGTGCCAGCAGCGCAGACGGGACAGGGATGGAGCCCCAGCATTTT	CASSADGTGMEPQHF
TRBV14	-	15	TRBJ2-5	TRBD1	TGTGCCAGCAGCCCAATCGCAGGGGGAATGGGGACCCAGTACTTC	CASSPIAGGMGTQYF
TRBV19	-	14	TRBJ2-7	-	TGTGCCAGTAGTGCCCCAGGGGAATCGGGCGAGCAGTACTTC	CASSAPGESGEQYF
TRBV7-8	-	14	TRBJ1-2	-	TGTGCCAGCAGCTTGGGCGTGGGGGGCGAGGGCTACACCTTC	CASSLGVGGEGYTF
TRBV10-3	once	13	TRBJ2-7	-	TGTGCCATCAGTCCCCCAGGGGAACACGAGCAGTACTTC	CAISPPGEHEQYF
TRBV28	-	18	TRBJ2-3	TRBD1	TGTGCCAGCAGTTCCCCCCCCGGGACAGGGACAAGCACAGATACGCAGTATTTT	CASSSPPGTGTSTDTQYF
TRBV25-1	-	11	TRBJ1-2	-	TGTGCCAGCAGTGCGAGCTGGGGCTACACCTTC	CASSASWGYTF
TRBV23-1	-	12	TRBJ2-2	-	TGCGCCAGCAGTCACAACACCGGGGAGCTGTTTTTT	CASSHNTGELFF
TRBV7-2	-	16	TRBJ2-3	TRBD1	TGTGCCAGCAGCCTACTCACGGGACAGGGGGTAGATACGCAGTATTTT	CASSLLTGQGVDTQYF
TRBV5-6	-	14	TRBJ2-1	-	TGTGCCAGCAGCTTGGGGCAGTTCTACGATGAGCAGTTCTTC	CASSLGQFYDEQFF
TRBV7-2	-	15	TRBJ1-1	-	TGTGCCAGCAGCTTAGAAGTAGGGCAGAACACTGAAGCTTTCTTT	CASSLEVGQNTEAFF
TRBV7-2	-	15	TRBJ2-3	TRBD2	TGTGCCAGCAGCTACCCAGCGGGGCCCACAGATACGCAGTATTTT	CASSYPAGPTDTQYF
TRBV28	-	13	TRBJ2-7	-	TGTGCCACCAACCTTCAGGGGTGGCGCGAGCAGTACTTC	CATNLQGWREQYF
TRBV6-5	-	14	TRBJ2-7	-	TGTGCCAGCAGTTACACCGGCCCAGGGAACGAGCAGTACTTC	CASSYTGPGNEQYF
TRBV29-1	-	14	TRBJ2-5	-	TGCAGCGTTGATGTCCGGGAGCCCTCCCAGACCCAGTACTTC	CSVDVREPSQTQYF
TRBV2	-	17	TRBJ2-3	-	TGTGCCAGCAGTGAAGGAGAACGGGGGGCTTTCACAGATACGCAGTATTTT	CASSEGERGAFTDTQYF
TRBV4-3	few	15	TRBJ2-7	-	TGCGCCAGCAGCCAGGACCTAAGCAGGGCCTACGAGCAGTACTTC	CASSQDLSRAYEQYF
TRBV11-1	-	16	TRBJ2-5	-	TGTGCCAGCAGCTTAGCGCTGAGGGGGATGGTGGAGACCCAGTACTTC	CASSLALRGMVETQYF
TRBV11-1	-	15	TRBJ1-1	-	TGTGCCAGCAGCCAAGGGACGGGCGGGACCACTGAAGCTTTCTTT	CASSQGTGGTTEAFF
TRBV30	-	11	TRBJ2-7	-	TGTGCCTGGAGTGGACCCTACGAGCAGTACTTC	CAWSGPYEQYF
TRBV7-3	once	12	TRBJ1-4	-	TGTGCCAGCAGCTTTGGTGATAAAAAACTGTTTTTT	CASSFGDKKLFF
TRBV6-5	-	16	TRBJ2-7	-	TGTGCCAGCAGTTACCTAGGTTCAGGGGATGGCTACGAGCAGTACTTC	CASSYLGSGDGYEQYF
TRBV7-2	few	11	TRBJ2-1	-	TGTGCCAGCAGCTTATCTTATGAGCAGTTCTTC	CASSLSYEQFF